This T cell receptor beta chain was sequenced during a study of memory CD4+ T cells and cytomegalovirus serostatus. Only a few counts were recorded for this clone. Single viable CD3+CD4+CD8-CD45RO+ cells were sorted as the memory CD4+ T cells. Libraries were prepared by immunoSEQ multiplex PCR; TCRdb keeps only in-frame clonotypes and omits some of them. The sample consists of about 50,000 clones, around four fifths of them appearing once. Germline CDR1 reads LNHDA; CDR2 reads SQIVND (reference sequence). The CDR3 runs to 15 residues. Deletions cut 6 bases from V and 1 base from J, with 15 bases between.

V gene TRBV19 combines with J gene TRBJ1-1; D gene ambiguous. The source is an adult in good health and CMV-seronegative. The sequenced sample was memory CD4+ T cells from blood. In nucleotides, the CDR3 is TGTGCCAGTAGCCCAACCCATGTGGGGAACACTGAAGCTTTCTTT. As protein: CASSPTHVGNTEAFF.